This is a list of T cell receptor beta chains from one sample in a study of blood T cells in healthy people across ages. TCRdb re-analysed the 5' RACE reads in MiXCR, keeping a single row per CDR3 protein. The table has about 730,000 distinct CDR3 sequences, around 40% seen once. Sequenced: blood. The source is a woman aged 55-69 years in good health. Each CDR3 is given without its conserved first and last residue.

TRBV5-6 | ASSADTTGALLGYT
TRBV10-3 | AISVGQVSSTEAF
TRBV7-9 | ASSSYGSADTQY
TRBV24-1 | ATSARDGEAF
TRBV7-7 | ASSPSGLAGGYNEQF
TRBV10-1 | ASMHPGLDSYNEQF
TRBV11-2 | ASSLVAAKETQF
TRBV28 | ASSLRADGGEQY
TRBV4-3 | ASSQDIPTSGGGETQY
TRBV29-1 | SVVGRAKDTQY
TRBV6-2/TRBV6-3 | ASSLSAYNTEAF
TRBV19 | ASSLPAGDTQY
TRBV6-5 | ASSQLLEGLGDTQY
TRBV9 | ASSKEGGRGTDTQY
TRBV6-4 | ASSDRPGESTDTQY
TRBV6-1 | ASRPGLAGGIANEQF
TRBV6-2/TRBV6-3 | ASSYSGLREQY
TRBV9 | ASSGSGGEQF
TRBV6-2/TRBV6-3 | ACSYSGGSYNEQF
TRBV2 | ASTPSYNEQF
TRBV10-3 | AIKQGTDTDTQY
TRBV3-1 | ASSHSGGANEQF
TRBV20-1 | SASISGTGGNGYT
TRBV16 | ASSRSGTGRYEQY
TRBV5-1 | ASSFSLDGNHDSGAF
TRBV14 | ASSNYRGWEQY
TRBV20-1 | SGLGLGETQY
TRBV12-3/TRBV12-4 | ARSRSGEDTQY
TRBV11-1 | ASSLAVANYEQY
TRBV29-1 | SVGPPGPSYNEQF
TRBV9 | ASSVATHTGELF
TRBV7-9 | ASSLDKLIPEQF
TRBV9 | ASSVGTGLDEQY
TRBV6-2/TRBV6-3 | ASRSDLSHQPQH
TRBV7-7 | ASSRPYGEQY
TRBV20-1 | SARSPGQHGYT
TRBV9 | ASSVSPVIAQETQY
TRBV2 | ASSERGAGANVLT
TRBV14 | ASSLPDRGAGTEAF
TRBV3-1 | ASSQGRHQPQH
TRBV6-2/TRBV6-3 | ASSRGVMDEQY
TRBV20-1 | SANRDAYYNEQF
TRBV24-1 | ATSDPDRVGDTQY
TRBV12-3/TRBV12-4 | ASSSGGTDTQY